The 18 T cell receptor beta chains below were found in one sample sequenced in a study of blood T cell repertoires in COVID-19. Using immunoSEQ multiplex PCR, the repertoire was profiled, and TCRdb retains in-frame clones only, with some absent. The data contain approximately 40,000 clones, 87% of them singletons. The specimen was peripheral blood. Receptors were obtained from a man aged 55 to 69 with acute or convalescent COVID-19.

The CDR3 region is CASSFALFRSEAFF. CDR3 coding DNA: TGTGCCAGCAGCTTTGCCCTCTTCCGGAGTGAAGCTTTCTTT. The chain uses TRBV5-5 and TRBJ1-1, with no clear D. CDR1 and CDR2 (germline): SGHKS, YYEKEE (reference sequence). V lost 2 bases and J 7 bases, leaving 15 bases between the germline ends. This CDR3 is built from 14 residues.

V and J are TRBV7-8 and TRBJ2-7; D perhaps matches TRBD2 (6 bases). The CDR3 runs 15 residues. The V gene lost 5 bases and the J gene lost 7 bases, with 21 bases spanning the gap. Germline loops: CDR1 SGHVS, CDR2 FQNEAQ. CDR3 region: CASSPGDGLMREQYF. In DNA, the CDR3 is TGTGCCAGCAGCCCGGGAGATGGTCTGATGAGGGAGCAGTACTTC.

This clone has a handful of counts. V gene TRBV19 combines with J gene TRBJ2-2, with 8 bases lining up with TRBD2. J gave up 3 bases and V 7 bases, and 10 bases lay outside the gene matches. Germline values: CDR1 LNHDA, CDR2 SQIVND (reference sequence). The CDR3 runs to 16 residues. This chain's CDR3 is CASNPSGPPHTGELFF. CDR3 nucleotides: TGTGCCAGTAACCCTAGCGGGCCACCACACACCGGGGAGCTGTTTTTT.

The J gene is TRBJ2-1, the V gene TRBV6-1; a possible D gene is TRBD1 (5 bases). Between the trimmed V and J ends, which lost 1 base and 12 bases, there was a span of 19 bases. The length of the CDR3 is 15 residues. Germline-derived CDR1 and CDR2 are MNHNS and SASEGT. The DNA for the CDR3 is TGTGCCAGCAGTGAAGGGAAGGGGTTTTGGATTGGGCAGTTCTTC. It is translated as CASSEGKGFWIGQFF.

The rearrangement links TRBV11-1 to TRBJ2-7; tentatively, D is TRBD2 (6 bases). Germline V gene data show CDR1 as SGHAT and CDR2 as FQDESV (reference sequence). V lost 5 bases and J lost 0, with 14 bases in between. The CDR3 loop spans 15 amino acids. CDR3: CASSPGGDSSYEQYV. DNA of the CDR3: TGTGCCAGCAGCCCGGGCGGGGATAGCTCCTACGAGCAGTACGTC.

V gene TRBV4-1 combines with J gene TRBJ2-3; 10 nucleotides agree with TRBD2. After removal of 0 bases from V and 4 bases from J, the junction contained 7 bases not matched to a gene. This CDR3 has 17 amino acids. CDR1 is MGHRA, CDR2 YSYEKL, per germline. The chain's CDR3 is CASSQDASGRGADTQYF. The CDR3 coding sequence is TGCGCCAGCAGCCAAGATGCTAGCGGGAGAGGGGCAGATACGCAGTATTTT.

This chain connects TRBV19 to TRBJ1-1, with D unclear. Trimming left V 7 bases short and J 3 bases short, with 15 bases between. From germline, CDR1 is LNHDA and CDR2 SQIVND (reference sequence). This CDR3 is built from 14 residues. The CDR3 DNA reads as TGTGCCAGTATGGGTTTCCGGGTGGACACTGAAGCTTTCTTT. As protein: CASMGFRVDTEAFF.

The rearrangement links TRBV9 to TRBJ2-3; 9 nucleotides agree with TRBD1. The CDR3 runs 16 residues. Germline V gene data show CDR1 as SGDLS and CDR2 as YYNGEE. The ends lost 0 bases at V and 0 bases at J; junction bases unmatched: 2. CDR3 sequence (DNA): TGTGCCAGCAGCGTAGCCGGGACAGGGAGCACAGATACGCAGTATTTT. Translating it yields CASSVAGTGSTDTQYF.

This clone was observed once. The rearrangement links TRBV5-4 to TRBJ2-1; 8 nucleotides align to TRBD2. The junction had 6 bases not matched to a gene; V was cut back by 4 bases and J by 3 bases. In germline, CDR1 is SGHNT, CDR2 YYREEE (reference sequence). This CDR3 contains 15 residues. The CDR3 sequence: CASSPGGAGYNEQFF. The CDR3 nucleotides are TGTGCCAGCAGCCCCGGGGGGGCAGGCTACAATGAGCAGTTCTTC.

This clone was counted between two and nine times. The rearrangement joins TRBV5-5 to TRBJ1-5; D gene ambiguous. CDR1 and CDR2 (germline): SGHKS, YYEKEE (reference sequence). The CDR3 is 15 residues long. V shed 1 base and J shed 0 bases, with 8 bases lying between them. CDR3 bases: TGTGCCAGCAGCTTGAACAGCTATAGCAATCAGCCCCAGCATTTT. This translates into CASSLNSYSNQPQHF. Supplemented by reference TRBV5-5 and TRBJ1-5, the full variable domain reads DAGVTQSPTHLIKTRGQQVTLRCSPISGHKSVSWYQQVLGQGPQFIFQYYEKEERGRGNFPDRFSARQFPNYSSELNVNALLLGDSALYLCASSLNSYSNQPQHFGDGTRLSIL.

The CDR3 region has the DNA TGTGCCAGCAGCCAAGTGTACTCCTACAATGAGCAGTTCTTC. Protein sequence: CASSQVYSYNEQFF. The chain uses TRBV4-2 and TRBJ2-1; D not certain. Germline V gives CDR1 LGHNA, CDR2 YNFKEQ. The V and J ends lost 1 base and 0 bases respectively, with 4 bases between them. This CDR3 region has 14 residues.

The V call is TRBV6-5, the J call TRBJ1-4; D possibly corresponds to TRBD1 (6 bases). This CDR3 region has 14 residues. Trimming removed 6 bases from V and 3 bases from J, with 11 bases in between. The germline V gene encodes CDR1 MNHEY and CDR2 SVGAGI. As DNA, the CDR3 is TGTGCCAGCAGCCCGGCAGGGGCTAATGAAAAACTGTTTTTT. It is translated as CASSPAGANEKLFF.

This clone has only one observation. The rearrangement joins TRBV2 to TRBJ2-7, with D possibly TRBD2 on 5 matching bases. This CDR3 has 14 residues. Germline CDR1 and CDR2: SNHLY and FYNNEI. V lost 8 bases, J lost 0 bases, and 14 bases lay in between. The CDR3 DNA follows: TGTGCCAGCGAGGGAGCGGTCTCCTCCTACGAGCAGTACTTC. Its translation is CASEGAVSSYEQYF.

CDR3 sequence: CASSYTGVGGETQYF. The CDR3 coding sequence is TGTGCCAGCAGCTATACAGGGGTAGGGGGAGAGACCCAGTACTTC. This sequence joins TRBV3-1 (or the pseudogene TRBV3-2) and TRBJ2-5, with 7 bases that match TRBD1. Germline-derived CDR1 and CDR2 are LGHDT and YNNKEL (reference sequence). The CDR3 length is 15 residues. V shed 5 bases and J 4 bases; nucleotides not matched to a gene: 10.

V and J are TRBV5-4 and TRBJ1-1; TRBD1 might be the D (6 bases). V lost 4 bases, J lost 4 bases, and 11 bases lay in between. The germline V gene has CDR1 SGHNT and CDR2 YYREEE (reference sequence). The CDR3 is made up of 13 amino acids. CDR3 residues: CASSVDRRTEAFF. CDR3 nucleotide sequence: TGTGCCAGCAGCGTCGACAGGCGCACTGAAGCTTTCTTT.

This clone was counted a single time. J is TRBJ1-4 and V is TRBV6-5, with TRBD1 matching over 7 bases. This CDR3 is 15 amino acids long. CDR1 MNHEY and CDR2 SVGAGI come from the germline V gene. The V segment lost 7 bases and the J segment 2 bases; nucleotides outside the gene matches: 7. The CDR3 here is CASIARGMTNEKLFF. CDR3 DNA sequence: TGTGCCAGCATTGCCAGGGGGATGACTAATGAAAAACTGTTTTTT.

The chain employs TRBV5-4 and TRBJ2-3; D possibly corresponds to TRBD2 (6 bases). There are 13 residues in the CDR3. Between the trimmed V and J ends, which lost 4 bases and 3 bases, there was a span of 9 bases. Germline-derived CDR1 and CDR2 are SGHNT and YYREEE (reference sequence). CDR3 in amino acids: CASSTGGTDTQYF. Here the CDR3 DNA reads TGTGCCAGCAGCACCGGAGGGACAGATACGCAGTATTTT.

CDR3 in DNA: TGTGCCAGCAGTAGTTCCGGGACAGGGAGTTTGACGAGCTACACCTTC. It specifies CASSSSGTGSLTSYTF. The rearrangement joins TRBV28 to TRBJ1-2; 9 bases map to TRBD1. The length of the CDR3 is 16 residues. CDR1 is MDHEN and CDR2 is SYDVKM in the germline V gene. Trimming cost V 5 bases and J 9 bases; bases outside gene matches: 16.